The 19 T cell receptor beta chains in this list originate from one sample, sequenced in a study of OX40 agonist ivuxolimab in advanced cancers. The repertoire was sequenced with immunoSEQ multiplex PCR; TCRdb's copy has only in-frame clones and lacks some. The sample contains roughly 19,000 clones, approximately 82% of which appear only once. This specimen was CD4+ or CD8+ T cells sorted from blood, taken in a trial of the OX40 agonist ivuxolimab. These receptors all come from an adult with an advanced solid tumor such as melanoma, head and neck, liver or kidney cancer.

The V gene is TRBV4-1, the J gene TRBJ2-6; D is undetermined. Between the trimmed V and J ends, which lost 4 bases and 0 bases, there was a span of 4 bases. The CDR3 contains 14 residues. Germline V CDR1 and CDR2: MGHRA, YSYEKL. The CDR3 loop reads CASSRPSGANVLTF. The CDR3 DNA follows: TGCGCCAGCAGCCGCCCCTCTGGGGCCAACGTCCTGACTTTC.

The genes are TRBV27 and TRBJ1-5; possibly TRBD1 for D (6 bases). This CDR3 has 14 residues. V lost 5 bases and J lost 2, with 10 bases in between. Germline V gene lookup returns CDR1 MNHEY and CDR2 SMNVEV (reference sequence). CDR3 DNA: TGTGCCAGCAGTCCCAGGGGCGGCAATCAGCCCCAGCATTTT. It yields the protein CASSPRGGNQPQHF.

The J gene is TRBJ1-5, the V gene TRBV27, with D possibly being TRBD1 (5 bases). CDR3 length: 14 residues. V dropped 2 bases and J dropped 3 bases, with 8 bases sitting between them. Germline lookup yields CDR1 MNHEY and CDR2 SMNVEV (reference sequence). The DNA of the CDR3 is TGTGCCAGCAGTTTACTAGGGACCAATCAGCCCCAGCATTTT. Translated, it gives CASSLLGTNQPQHF.

The J gene is TRBJ2-7, the V gene TRBV6-5, with D unclear. The CDR3 is 13 residues long. Germline CDR1 reads MNHEY; CDR2 reads SVGAGI. Trimming removed 0 bases from V and 3 bases from J, with 6 bases in between. The CDR3 DNA sequence: TGTGCCAGCAGTTACTCTCTAAGCTACGAGCAGTACTTC. Translated, it gives CASSYSLSYEQYF.

CDR3 DNA sequence: TGTGCCAGTACAGGGGTCATGAACACTGAAGCTTTCTTT. Translation gives CASTGVMNTEAFF. The chain joins TRBV19 to TRBJ1-1, with D perhaps TRBD1 (6 bases). The CDR3 contains 13 residues. CDR1 and CDR2 (germline): LNHDA, SQIVND (reference sequence). Trimming took 7 bases from V and 0 from J, leaving 9 bases between them.

The V and J genes are TRBV27 and TRBJ2-5; D is unresolved. CDR1 is MNHEY, CDR2 SMNVEV, per germline (reference sequence). The V end was cut by 2 bases, the J end by 5 bases, with 3 bases between. The CDR3 totals 11 residues. The DNA for the CDR3 is TGTGCCAGCAGTTTAGGCGAGACCCAGTACTTC. Its translation: CASSLGETQYF.

This clone was counted only a few times. J is TRBJ2-2 and V is TRBV16; 7 bases agree with TRBD2. CDR3 length equals 15 residues. The germline CDR1 and CDR2 sequences are KGHSY and FQNENV. After removal of 8 bases from V and 0 bases from J, the junction contained 6 bases not matched to a gene. In DNA form, the CDR3 reads TGTGCCAGCGGGAGGGGCAGCACGAACACCGGGGAGCTGTTTTTT. As protein: CASGRGSTNTGELFF.

The CDR3 region has the DNA TGCAGCGGAGAGCGGGGGGACTACAATGAGCAGTTCTTC. Translation gives CSGERGDYNEQFF. The V gene is TRBV29-1, the J gene TRBJ2-1; the match to TRBD2 covers 9 bases. This CDR3 is 13 amino acids long. Germline assignment: CDR1 SQVTM and CDR2 ANQGSEA. J lost 3 bases, V lost 7 bases, and 4 bases had no gene match.

The rearrangement links TRBV19 to TRBJ2-5; D perhaps matches TRBD2 (5 bases). Germline V gene data show CDR1 as LNHDA and CDR2 as SQIVND (reference sequence). The CDR3 runs 15 residues. Trimming cost V 5 bases and J 4 bases, with 17 bases left between them. The CDR3 DNA is TGTGCCAGTAGTTGGTACGGAGGAGGTGGAGAGACCCAGTACTTC. This sequence encodes CASSWYGGGGETQYF.

The chain recombines TRBV4-3 with TRBJ2-1; TRBD2 agrees at 12 bases. With V trimmed by 1 base and J by 9 bases, 7 bases remained unmatched. The germline gives CDR1 LGHNA, CDR2 YSLEER. The CDR3 covers 16 residues. The CDR3 nucleotides are TGCGCCAGCAGCCAAGCACTAGCGGGAGGATCGGTTGAGCAGTTCTTC. This codes for CASSQALAGGSVEQFF.

This rearrangement joins TRBV6-5 to TRBJ1-2; tentative D call: TRBD1 (5 bases). CDR1 and CDR2 (germline): MNHEY, SVGAGI. The CDR3 spans 14 residues. V lost 2 bases and J 2 bases, leaving 9 bases between the germline ends. CDR3 bases: TGTGCCAGCAGTTACCAGGGACTCAACTATGGCTACACCTTC. Amino acids: CASSYQGLNYGYTF.

This sequence joins TRBV4-3 and TRBJ1-2; D unresolved. The V end lost 0 bases, the J end lost 0 bases, and 8 bases lay between the germline ends. This CDR3 contains 15 residues. Germline V gene lookup returns CDR1 LGHNA and CDR2 YSLEER. CDR3 residues: CASSQEGLPNYGYTF. In DNA form, the CDR3 reads TGCGCCAGCAGCCAAGAAGGTCTTCCTAACTATGGCTACACCTTC.

The J gene is TRBJ1-1, the V gene TRBV5-1; TRBD1 aligns across 10 bases. V lost 5 bases to trimming and J lost 0 bases; unmatched junction nucleotides: 10. CDR3 length: 17 residues. Germline CDR1 reads SGHRS; CDR2 reads YFSETQ. This chain's CDR3 is CASRGTGARLLNTEAFF. The CDR3 DNA reads as TGCGCCAGCAGGGGGACAGGGGCGCGTTTATTGAACACTGAAGCTTTCTTT.

This rearrangement joins TRBV7-2 to TRBJ2-5; a weak D match, TRBD2 (6 bases). V was shortened by 4 bases and J by 3 bases, with 15 bases between the two germline ends. Germline V gene data show CDR1 as SGHTA and CDR2 as FQGNSA. The CDR3 covers 15 residues. The CDR3 loop is CASSYLAGLEETQYF. The CDR3 coding sequence is TGTGCCAGCAGCTACCTCGCGGGATTGGAAGAGACCCAGTACTTC.

The rearrangement uses TRBV27 and TRBJ2-1; 11 nucleotides align to TRBD2. J lost 2 bases, V lost 6 bases, and 3 bases had no gene match. CDR3 length: 15 residues. Germline V CDR1 and CDR2: MNHEY, SMNVEV (reference sequence). The CDR3 spells CASSPGLAAYNEQFF. The CDR3, as DNA: TGTGCCAGCAGCCCGGGACTAGCGGCCTACAATGAGCAGTTCTTC.

The chain links TRBV4-1 to TRBJ2-7; a possible D gene is TRBD1 (6 bases). The germline V and J ends were trimmed by 4 bases and 6 bases, with 16 bases remaining between them. Per the germline V gene, CDR1 is MGHRA and CDR2 is YSYEKL. CDR3 length equals 14 residues. The CDR3 coding sequence is TGCGCCAGCAGCCTACAGGGAATAGGGGCCGAGCAGTACTTC. Encoded protein: CASSLQGIGAEQYF.

The chain uses TRBV9 and TRBJ2-7; tentative D call: TRBD2 (6 bases). Trimming removed 3 bases from V and 6 bases from J, with 10 bases in between. The CDR3 runs to 12 residues. Germline CDR1 SGDLS, CDR2 YYNGEE. The CDR3 reads CASSDVGGEQYF. The CDR3 coding sequence is TGTGCCAGCAGCGATGTGGGGGGCGAGCAGTACTTC.

The chain has TRBV4-3 and TRBJ2-3; perhaps TRBD1 as D (6 bases). V was clipped by 0 bases and J by 2 bases, with 15 bases between them. Germline CDR1 LGHNA, CDR2 YSLEER. The CDR3 runs 17 residues. CDR3 in amino acids: CASSQDHEGVLTDTQYF. CDR3 coding DNA: TGCGCCAGCAGCCAAGATCATGAGGGGGTTCTCACAGATACGCAGTATTTT.

The chain couples TRBV27 to TRBJ1-4; possible D gene TRBD1, 6 bases. With 3 bases removed from V and 5 bases from J, the gap between germline ends came to 10 bases. The CDR3 sequence is 14 residues long. The germline V gene encodes CDR1 MNHEY and CDR2 SMNVEV (reference sequence). The DNA of the CDR3 is TGTGCCAGCAGTTTTGGACAGTCCAATGAAAAACTGTTTTTT. Amino acid sequence: CASSFGQSNEKLFF.